This TCR beta chain was captured by sequencing in a study of T cell changes during pregnancy in multiple sclerosis. Looked up from germline, CDR1 is LNHDA and CDR2 is SQIVND (reference sequence). The CDR3 loop spans 14 amino acids. Trimming pared 7 bases from V and 0 bases from J, leaving 11 bases between. Sequencing was performed with immunoSEQ multiplex PCR; in TCRdb, only in-frame clones are kept and a portion is missing. The repertoire includes 91,000 or so clones, approximately 92% of them detected once, and more than 2% sits in the top ten. The specimen was peripheral blood, collected after pregnancy. This TCR was recovered from a female donor with multiple sclerosis, enrolled in a pregnancy study. The chain carries TRBV19 and TRBJ2-3; D is perhaps TRBD1 (5 bases). The CDR3 spells CASTPGPSTDTQYF. CDR3 DNA sequence: TGTGCCAGTACCCCAGGGCCTAGCACAGATACGCAGTATTTT.